Listed here are 4 T cell receptor beta chains from one sample, sequenced in a study of CD4 T cells in relation to SARS-CoV-2 and coronaviruses. Sequenced by immunoSEQ multiplex PCR; TCRdb stores in-frame clones only, minus some. The sample includes about 60,000 clones, about 91% of them seen just once. The sequenced sample consisted of naive CD4+ T cells from PBMCs. Specified subset: naive CD4+ T cells isolated by negative enrichment. Receptor source: an adult with COVID-19.

V usage is TRBV28 and J usage is TRBJ2-3; 11 nucleotides match TRBD2. The CDR3 consists of 16 residues. Trimming cost V 4 bases and J 6 bases; bases outside gene matches: 9. Germline lookup yields CDR1 MDHEN and CDR2 SYDVKM. The CDR3 spells CASSSVLAGVSDTQYF. In DNA, the CDR3 is TGTGCCAGCAGTTCCGTACTAGCGGGAGTGTCGGATACGCAGTATTTT.

The chain has TRBV5-1 and TRBJ2-3; no definite D call. The CDR3 is 11 amino acids. Trimming removed 0 bases at V and 5 bases at J, with 1 base between. The germline V gene encodes CDR1 SGHRS and CDR2 YFSETQ. The CDR3 coding sequence is TGCGCCAGCAGCTTGGAAGATACGCAGTATTTT. This encodes CASSLEDTQYF. Full variable domain (missing parts from reference TRBV5-1 and TRBJ2-3): KAGVTQTPRYLIKTRGQQVTLSCSPISGHRSVSWYQQTPGQGLQFLFEYFSETQRNKGNFPGRFSGRQFSNSRSEMNVSTLELGDSALYLCASSLEDTQYFGPGTRLTVL.

The rearrangement links TRBV10-3 to TRBJ1-1, with D possibly being TRBD1 (5 bases). CDR3 length: 14 residues. Germline CDR1 reads ENHRY; CDR2 reads SYGVKD. V was pared by 10 bases and J by 0 bases, with 15 bases between. CDR3 bases: TGTGCCACTTCCCCCAGGGTACTGAACACTGAAGCTTTCTTT. As protein: CATSPRVLNTEAFF.

This chain uses TRBV28 with TRBJ1-2, with 9 positions matching TRBD1. Trimming removed 6 bases from V and 5 bases from J; junction bases left unmatched: 13. CDR1 and CDR2 (germline): MDHEN, SYDVKM. This CDR3 has 16 amino acids. The CDR3 loop is CASSIIHLGQGYGYTF. DNA of the CDR3: TGTGCCAGCAGCATTATTCATCTCGGACAGGGGTATGGCTACACCTTC.